This T cell receptor beta chain was sequenced for a study of blood T cell repertoires in COVID-19. Study summary: Researchers got acute and convalescent COVID-19 samples from the United States, Italy and Spain.

In the original analysis: Amplification with reference gene primers provided the estimates of nucleated cell counts. Repertoires were generated with immunoSEQ multiplex PCR, while TCRdb's copy carries only in-frame clones and drops some. V and J calls and clone size are those listed in that table; D and trimming were worked out from the DNA. The table has some 41,000 clones, 87% seen once; the top ten hold approximately 10%. The CDR3 totals 13 residues. V was clipped by 6 bases and J by 4 bases, with 12 bases between them. From germline, CDR1 is MDHEN and CDR2 SYDVKM. Specimen: peripheral blood. This clonotype was sampled from a woman of 80 years or more with active COVID-19. This chain uses TRBV28 with TRBJ1-1; tentatively, D is TRBD1 (6 bases). The CDR3: CASSPGGRTEAFF. In DNA form, the CDR3 reads TGTGCCAGCAGCCCCGGGGGGCGCACTGAAGCTTTCTTT.